The 27 T cell receptor beta chains given below trace back to one sample, sequenced in a study of Ad26.COV2.S vaccination and SARS-CoV-2 variants. Regarding treatment: roughly 18 received Ad26.COV2.S at low or high dose, single or two shots; about 5 received placebo; per-sample allocation not given. Each sample was drawn 63 days after the first injection (of vaccine or placebo). Data came from immunoSEQ multiplex PCR; TCRdb stores just in-frame clones and leaves some out. The data contain about 440,000 clones, 90% of them singletons. The sequences come from peripheral blood, collected in a trial of Ad26.COV2.S vaccine versus placebo. These receptors were obtained from a person between 18 and 65 years old who received the Ad26.COV2.S COVID-19 vaccine or a placebo.

V and J are TRBV19 and TRBJ2-7; 9 bases line up with TRBD1. The CDR3 covers 15 residues. V shed 6 bases and J 0 bases; nucleotides not matched to a gene: 6. Germline CDR1 reads LNHDA; CDR2 reads SQIVND (reference sequence). CDR3 DNA: TGTGCCAGTAGAAGGACAGGGGTCATCTCCTACGAGCAGTACTTC. Translated: CASRRTGVISYEQYF.

The V call is TRBV28, the J call TRBJ2-1; 15 bases are a match to TRBD2. The germline V gene encodes CDR1 MDHEN and CDR2 SYDVKM. V was clipped by 3 bases and J by 15 bases; unmatched bases: 9. This CDR3 comprises 15 residues. The CDR3 here is CASSFFGLAGGLPFF. CDR3 DNA: TGTGCCAGCAGTTTTTTTGGACTAGCGGGGGGGCTTCCGTTCTTC.

This rearrangement joins TRBV28 to TRBJ2-6, with TRBD2 identical over 14 bases. This CDR3 spans 17 amino acids. Germline V gene sequence: CDR1 MDHEN, CDR2 SYDVKM. After removal of 6 bases from V and 2 bases from J, the junction contained 3 bases not matched to a gene. The CDR3 here is CASRGLAGVTGANVLTF. CDR3 sequence (DNA): TGTGCCAGCAGGGGACTAGCGGGAGTTACTGGGGCCAACGTCCTGACTTTC.

V gene TRBV15 combines with J gene TRBJ1-6; D ambiguous. From germline, CDR1 is LNHNV and CDR2 YYDKDF (reference sequence). This CDR3 has 17 amino acids. V dropped 0 bases and J dropped 9 bases, with 18 bases sitting between them. CDR3 in amino acids: CATSRDARPVRGSPLHF. The CDR3 nucleotides read TGTGCCACCAGCAGAGATGCTAGGCCCGTACGGGGTTCACCCCTCCACTTT.

The CDR3 loop reads CASSFGGGETQYF. The DNA of the CDR3 is TGTGCCAGCAGCTTTGGTGGGGGAGAGACCCAGTACTTC. V gene TRBV5-4 combines with J gene TRBJ2-5; the D gene could be TRBD1 or TRBD2 (5 bases each). Germline CDR1 is SGHNT and CDR2 is YYREEE (reference sequence). Trimming took 2 bases from V and 4 from J, leaving 9 bases between them. This CDR3 region has 13 residues. Looking up the rest from reference TRBV5-4 and TRBJ2-5 gives the full variable domain: ETGVTQSPTHLIKTRGQQVTLRCSSQSGHNTVSWYQQALGQGPQFIFQYYREEENGRGNFPPRFSGLQFPNYSSELNVNALELDDSALYLCASSFGGGETQYFGPGTRLLVL.

The gene calls are TRBV4-1 and TRBJ1-5; TRBD1 might be the D (6 bases). Germline V CDR1 and CDR2: MGHRA, YSYEKL. CDR3 size: 15 residues. V was clipped by 0 bases and J by 7 bases, with 13 bases between them. This chain's CDR3 is CASSQDGGGGQPQHF. The CDR3 bases are TGCGCCAGCAGCCAAGATGGCGGGGGCGGCCAGCCCCAGCATTTT.

The genes are TRBV19 and TRBJ1-5, with TRBD1 matching 7 bases. Germline trimming cut 7 bases from V and 0 bases from J; bases unmatched to any gene: 6. CDR3 size: 15 residues. Germline V gives CDR1 LNHDA, CDR2 SQIVND (reference sequence). CDR3 amino acids: CASTEGQYSNQPQHF. Here the CDR3 DNA reads TGTGCCAGTACCGAGGGACAGTATAGCAATCAGCCCCAGCATTTT.

Many counts were recorded for this clone. The chain has TRBV6-5 and TRBJ2-3, with 14 bases lining up with TRBD2. This CDR3 has 15 amino acids. The V segment lost 7 bases and the J segment 4 bases; nucleotides outside the gene matches: 4. Germline values: CDR1 MNHEY, CDR2 SVGAGI. The CDR3 spells CASMRLAGGPDTQYF. The CDR3 DNA reads TGTGCCAGCATGCGACTAGCGGGAGGGCCAGATACGCAGTATTTT.

The chain employs TRBV29-1 and TRBJ2-1; D tentatively fits TRBD1 or TRBD2 (5 bases each). The CDR3 length is 11 residues. Looked up from germline, CDR1 is SQVTM and CDR2 is ANQGSEA. Between the trimmed V and J ends, which lost 6 bases and 4 bases, there was a span of 7 bases. The CDR3 DNA reads TGCAGCGTGGGGGAATACAATGAGCAGTTCTTC. Amino acids: CSVGEYNEQFF.

The rearrangement links TRBV11-2 to TRBJ1-4; TRBD1 matches 8 bases. With 3 bases clipped from V and 7 bases from J, the junction kept 10 bases outside the gene matches. The germline gives CDR1 SGHAT, CDR2 FQNNGV. CDR3 length: 16 amino acids. The CDR3 nucleotides read TGTGCCAGCAGCTTTGGGGTCGGACAGGGAGGTGAAAAACTGTTTTTT. It codes for CASSFGVGQGGEKLFF.

This clone was seen a handful of times. The chain joins TRBV3-1 (or the pseudogene TRBV3-2) to TRBJ1-2; D gene unclear. The germline CDR1 and CDR2 sequences are LGHDT and YNNKEL (reference sequence). Trimming stripped 2 bases from V and 7 bases from J, with 5 bases between. The CDR3 has 11 amino acids. CDR3 in amino acids: CASSQLFGYTF. CDR3 DNA: TGTGCCAGCAGCCAACTGTTTGGCTACACCTTC.

The rearrangement joins TRBV18 to TRBJ1-1; no clear D gene. The germline V gene encodes CDR1 KGHSH and CDR2 LQKENI. Deletions cut 1 base from V and 0 bases from J, with 6 bases between. The CDR3 is 14 amino acids. The CDR3 DNA is TGTGCCAGCTCACCACAGGCCCTGAACACTGAAGCTTTCTTT. Translating it yields CASSPQALNTEAFF.

The chain joins TRBV6-5 to TRBJ2-5; D may be TRBD1 (5 bases). The CDR3 is made up of 11 amino acids. The germline V and J ends were trimmed by 8 bases and 12 bases, with 16 bases remaining between them. Germline V gene lookup returns CDR1 MNHEY and CDR2 SVGAGI. CDR3 region: CASRTTGLEYF. DNA for the CDR3: TGTGCCAGCCGGACAACGGGCCTAGAGTACTTC.

The rearrangement uses TRBV3-1 (or the pseudogene TRBV3-2) and TRBJ2-7, with 10 nucleotides matching TRBD2. CDR1 and CDR2 from the germline V gene are LGHDT and YNNKEL (reference sequence). The V gene end was trimmed by 0 bases and the J gene end by 9 bases; junction bases not matched to a gene: 14. The CDR3 extends over 17 amino acids. The CDR3 DNA is TGTGCCAGCAGCCAAGAAGCCACCGCCGGGACTAGCGTCGGGCAGTACTTC. Translation: CASSQEATAGTSVGQYF.

The chain uses TRBV30 and TRBJ1-1; D is uncertain. Germline-derived CDR1 and CDR2 are GTSNPN and SVGIG (reference sequence). The V end was cut by 0 bases, the J end by 4 bases, with 9 bases between. The CDR3 has 13 amino acids. In DNA, the CDR3 is TGTGCCTGGAGTGTGGCGTCTACCACTGAAGCTTTCTTT. This sequence encodes CAWSVASTTEAFF.

The chain uses TRBV20-1 and TRBJ1-1; 8 nucleotides align to TRBD1. Germline lookup yields CDR1 DFQATT and CDR2 SNEGSKA (reference sequence). The CDR3 totals 15 residues. The ends lost 3 bases at V and 2 bases at J; junction bases unmatched: 8. CDR3 DNA: TGCAGTGCTAGTCGGGACAGGAGAGACAACACTGAAGCTTTCTTT. It specifies CSASRDRRDNTEAFF.

V is TRBV14 and J is TRBJ1-1, with D maybe TRBD1 (6 bases). The CDR3 consists of 21 residues. Trimming shortened V by 5 bases and J by 3 bases, and 34 bases separated the two germline ends. Germline V gives CDR1 SGHDN, CDR2 FVKESK. CDR3 coding DNA: TGTGCCAGCAGCGCTGGTACCAGGGGATCCCTCAGGGTACCCGAGGACACTGAAGCTTTCTTT. It translates to CASSAGTRGSLRVPEDTEAFF.

This chain uses TRBV6-1 with TRBJ2-7; 9 bases are a match to TRBD2. The V segment lost 4 bases and the J segment 5 bases; nucleotides outside the gene matches: 3. This CDR3 has 13 residues. Germline assignment: CDR1 MNHNS and CDR2 SASEGT. CDR3 sequence: CASSVAGADEQYF. Here the CDR3 DNA reads TGTGCCAGCAGTGTAGCGGGAGCCGACGAGCAGTACTTC.

CDR3 sequence reads: CATSDSGLVPLEQYF. DNA of the CDR3: TGTGCCACCAGTGATTCGGGACTAGTCCCTCTCGAGCAGTACTTC. V usage is TRBV24-1 and J usage is TRBJ2-7, with TRBD2 identical over 8 bases. Germline V gene lookup returns CDR1 KGHDR and CDR2 SFDVKD. The CDR3 sequence is 15 residues long. Losses at the gene ends were 2 bases for V and 6 bases for J; bases not matched to a gene: 8.

The genes are TRBV5-1 and TRBJ2-3, with 11 nucleotides matching TRBD2. CDR3 size: 16 residues. Germline CDR1 reads SGHRS; CDR2 reads YFSETQ. V was pared by 4 bases and J by 0 bases, with 4 bases of the junction left unmatched. The DNA for the CDR3 is TGCGCCAGCAGCCAGGGACTAGCGGAAAGCACAGATACGCAGTATTTT. Residues: CASSQGLAESTDTQYF.

The gene calls are TRBV11-1 and TRBJ2-7, with 7 bases matching TRBD2. The CDR3 consists of 16 residues. The V segment lost 2 bases and the J segment 0 bases; nucleotides outside the gene matches: 7. The germline V gene encodes CDR1 SGHAT and CDR2 FQDESV (reference sequence). The CDR3 loop reads CASSLSDGGSSYEQYF. The CDR3 bases are TGTGCCAGCAGCTTATCAGACGGGGGGAGCTCCTACGAGCAGTACTTC.

This rearrangement joins TRBV14 to TRBJ1-2; no clear D. V was pared by 4 bases and J by 4 bases, with 10 bases between. This CDR3 has 13 amino acids. The germline V gene encodes CDR1 SGHDN and CDR2 FVKESK. The CDR3 DNA sequence: TGTGCCAGCAGCCCGGGTGTCAGCTATGGCTACACCTTC. Residues: CASSPGVSYGYTF.

The chain couples TRBV18 to TRBJ1-2; D ambiguous. V was shortened by 0 bases and J by 4 bases, with 6 bases between the two germline ends. CDR1 is KGHSH, CDR2 LQKENI, per germline. CDR3 size: 13 residues. The CDR3 region is CASSPPGSYGYTF. CDR3 sequence (DNA): TGTGCCAGCTCACCACCAGGGAGCTATGGCTACACCTTC.

The chain joins TRBV6-1 to TRBJ2-1, with TRBD2 identical over 10 bases. The junction had 6 bases not matched to a gene; V was cut back by 1 base and J by 15 bases. This CDR3 is 13 amino acids long. Per the germline V gene, CDR1 is MNHNS and CDR2 is SASEGT. CDR3 sequence reads: CASSEVIAGGPFF. The CDR3 DNA follows: TGTGCCAGCAGTGAAGTGATAGCGGGAGGCCCGTTCTTC.

The chain uses TRBV28 and TRBJ2-1; D perhaps matches TRBD2 (5 bases). This CDR3 has 16 amino acids. V dropped 6 bases and J dropped 0 bases, with 15 bases sitting between them. The V gene's germline CDR1 is MDHEN and CDR2 SYDVKM. The CDR3 sequence is CASRTRTRSSYNEQFF. The CDR3 nucleotides are TGTGCCAGCAGAACCCGAACTAGAAGCTCCTACAATGAGCAGTTCTTC.

The chain uses TRBV28 and TRBJ2-2; D unresolved. CDR3 length equals 8 residues. Trimming stripped 6 bases from V and 10 bases from J, with 0 bases between. Germline V gene lookup returns CDR1 MDHEN and CDR2 SYDVKM. The CDR3 reads CASRELFF. The CDR3 DNA follows: TGTGCCAGCAGGGAGCTGTTTTTT.

V usage is TRBV1 and J usage is TRBJ1-6. TRBV1 is a listed pseudogene. The CDR3 loop spans 17 amino acids. The chain's CDR3 is CTSLRGSYSSYNSPLHF. The CDR3 nucleotides are TGCACCAGCTTAAGAGGGTCTTACAGCTCCTATAATTCACCCCTCCACTTT.